This entry concerns a single T cell receptor beta chain. These data are taken from a study of blood T cell repertoires in COVID-19. TCRdb's table, derived via immunoSEQ multiplex PCR, lists solely in-frame clones and lacks some. The data contain 95,000 to 150,000 clones, approximately 90% of them singletons. The sequenced material came from peripheral blood. The TCR was taken from a man aged 65-85 years with active or convalescent COVID-19.

The CDR3 DNA reads TGTGCCAGCAGCGACAGGGAGAACACTGAAGCTTTCTTT. Its protein product is CASSDRENTEAFF. The genes are TRBV7-9 and TRBJ1-1, with 7 bases fitting TRBD1. This CDR3 is built from 13 residues. The germline V gene has CDR1 SEHNR and CDR2 FQNEAQ (reference sequence). The V gene end was trimmed by 5 bases and the J gene end by 1 base; junction bases not matched to a gene: 1.